The 4 T cell receptor beta chains presented below share a single source sample, sequenced in a study of blood T cell repertoires in COVID-19. Method: immunoSEQ multiplex PCR; TCRdb's copy keeps in-frame clones and lacks some. The sample yields under 250,000 clones, about 90% seen once. Material for sequencing was PBMCs or T cells enriched from blood (not recorded which). The origin of the receptors is a young man who had recovered from COVID-19.

This clone has just a few counts. The chain carries TRBV5-6 and TRBJ1-6; a weak D match, TRBD1 (6 bases). Between the trimmed V and J ends, which lost 6 bases and 9 bases, there was a span of 19 bases. The CDR3 totals 15 residues. Germline V gene data show CDR1 as SGHDT and CDR2 as YYEEEE. The CDR3 DNA reads TGTGCCAGCACCCCCTCAACAGGGAACAGTTCACCCCTCCACTTT. Protein product: CASTPSTGNSSPLHF.

This clone was seen just once. The chain carries TRBV19 and TRBJ1-2, with TRBD1 identical over 7 bases. J was trimmed by 1 base and V by 5 bases; bases with no gene match: 7. The CDR3 has 15 residues. Per the germline V gene, CDR1 is LNHDA and CDR2 is SQIVND (reference sequence). In nucleotides, the CDR3 is TGTGCCAGTAGTCTCACAGGGGATTTTAACTATGGCTACACCTTC. Translated: CASSLTGDFNYGYTF. The whole variable domain, filled in from reference TRBV19 and TRBJ1-2, reads DGGITQSPKYLFRKEGQNVTLSCEQNLNHDAMYWYRQDPGQGLRLIYYSQIVNDFQKGDIAEGYSVSREKKESFPLTVTSAQKNPTAFYLCASSLTGDFNYGYTFGSGTRLTVV.

This clone was picked up one time. The chain couples TRBV18 to TRBJ2-3; 8 bases map to TRBD2. With V trimmed by 4 bases and J by 2 bases, 5 bases remained unmatched. The germline V gene has CDR1 KGHSH and CDR2 LQKENI. The CDR3 contains 15 residues. This CDR3 reads CASSLLAAYTDTQYF. The DNA for the CDR3 is TGTGCCAGCTCACTACTAGCGGCATACACAGATACGCAGTATTTT.

The chain employs TRBV19 and TRBJ1-5, with D perhaps matching TRBD1 (6 bases). CDR3 length: 13 amino acids. The V and J ends lost 7 bases and 3 bases respectively, with 10 bases between them. The germline CDR1 and CDR2 sequences are LNHDA and SQIVND (reference sequence). The CDR3 loop reads CASNQGINQPQHF. Written as DNA, the CDR3 is TGTGCCAGTAACCAGGGGATCAATCAGCCCCAGCATTTT.